Presented here are 7 T cell receptor beta chains from one specimen sequenced in a study of PD-L1 blockade in urothelial cancer. TCRdb's table, derived via immunoSEQ multiplex PCR, lists solely in-frame clones and lacks some. The data show 45,000 to 50,000 clones, with about 82% seen just once and about 10% held by the top ten. As for time point: peripheral blood 6 weeks after treatment start. The source material was PBMCs, sampled around atezolizumab (anti-PD-L1) treatment. The origin of the receptors is a man between 65 and 85 years old with urothelial cancer.

This chain connects TRBV27 to TRBJ2-2, with D possibly matching TRBD2 (7 bases). This CDR3 spans 16 amino acids. V was trimmed by 2 bases and J by 5 bases, leaving 15 bases between them. CDR1 MNHEY and CDR2 SMNVEV come from the germline V gene (reference sequence). CDR3 bases: TGTGCCAGCAGTTTAAGGGGGGGCGCGGTTACCGGGGAGCTGTTTTTT. Translating gives CASSLRGGAVTGELFF.

This clone appeared once. The chain carries TRBV30 and TRBJ1-2; maybe TRBD1 (6 bases). V was clipped by 4 bases and J by 5 bases, with 17 bases between them. Germline CDR1 and CDR2: GTSNPN and SVGIG (reference sequence). The CDR3 is 14 amino acids. The DNA for the CDR3 is TGTGCCTGGACACAGGGCGGTGGGGAATATGGCTACACCTTC. Encoded protein: CAWTQGGGEYGYTF.

The V and J genes are TRBV5-1 and TRBJ2-3, with D possibly being TRBD2 (7 bases). Germline assignment: CDR1 SGHRS and CDR2 YFSETQ. The V and J ends lost 7 bases and 4 bases respectively, with 22 bases between them. The CDR3 contains 16 residues. CDR3 sequence: CASSRGGATVADTQYF. CDR3 DNA sequence: TGCGCCAGCTCAAGGGGGGGCGCCACGGTTGCAGATACGCAGTATTTT.

This clone turned up a few times. The chain is built from TRBV5-8 and TRBJ1-2; no firm D call. The CDR3 has 13 residues. V was shortened by 1 base and J by 5 bases, with 9 bases between the two germline ends. The germline V gene encodes CDR1 SGHTS and CDR2 YDEGEE. This chain's CDR3 is CASSLLTEYGYTF. The CDR3, as DNA: TGTGCCAGCAGCTTGCTTACAGAGTATGGCTACACCTTC.

The rearrangement joins TRBV10-1 to TRBJ2-1; 9 bases align to TRBD1. The CDR3 sequence is 13 residues long. Germline values: CDR1 WNHNN, CDR2 SYGVQD (reference sequence). V was clipped by 3 bases and J by 15 bases; unmatched bases: 9. The chain's CDR3 is CASSDLGQGSWFF. The CDR3 DNA is TGCGCCAGCAGTGACCTTGGACAGGGGTCCTGGTTCTTC.

This clone was observed a single time. The CDR3 nucleotides are TGTGCCAGCAGTTTGGTCAGGGGTGGCTACACCTTC. This sequence encodes CASSLVRGGYTF. The rearrangement joins TRBV28 to TRBJ1-2; maybe TRBD1 (6 bases). This CDR3 has 12 residues. Germline V CDR1 and CDR2: MDHEN, SYDVKM. V dropped 3 bases and J dropped 7 bases, with 9 bases sitting between them.

The V gene is TRBV28, the J gene TRBJ1-1, with D hard to call. Germline V gives CDR1 MDHEN, CDR2 SYDVKM. V gave up 6 bases and J gave up 1 base, with 9 bases separating them. The CDR3 sequence is 13 residues long. Written as DNA, the CDR3 is TGTGCCAGCAGGTCTAGTTGGAACACTGAAGCTTTCTTT. It is translated as CASRSSWNTEAFF.